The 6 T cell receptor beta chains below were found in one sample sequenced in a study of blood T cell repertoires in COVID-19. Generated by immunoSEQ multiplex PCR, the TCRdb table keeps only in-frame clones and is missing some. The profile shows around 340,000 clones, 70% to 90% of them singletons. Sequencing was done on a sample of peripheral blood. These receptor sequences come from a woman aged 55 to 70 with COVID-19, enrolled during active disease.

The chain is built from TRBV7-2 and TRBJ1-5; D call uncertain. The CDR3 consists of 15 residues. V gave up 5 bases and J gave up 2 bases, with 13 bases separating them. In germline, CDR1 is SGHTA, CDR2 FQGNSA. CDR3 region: CASSRHAGGNQPQHF. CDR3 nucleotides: TGTGCCAGCAGCCGCCATGCAGGCGGCAATCAGCCCCAGCATTTT.

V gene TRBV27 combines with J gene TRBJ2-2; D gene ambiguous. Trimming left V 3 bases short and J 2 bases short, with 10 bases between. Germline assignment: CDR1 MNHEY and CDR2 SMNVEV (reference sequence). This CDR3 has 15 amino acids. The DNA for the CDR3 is TGTGCCAGCAGTTTGTTGGGCTTTAACACCGGGGAGCTGTTTTTT. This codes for CASSLLGFNTGELFF.

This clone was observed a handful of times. Here the CDR3 DNA reads TGCGCCAGCAGTGACTCCGGGACTATACAAGGTACGGCTAATGAAAAACTGTTTTTT. Encoded protein: CASSDSGTIQGTANEKLFF. V and J are TRBV10-1 and TRBJ1-4; possible D gene TRBD1, 5 bases. Between the trimmed V and J ends, which lost 3 bases and 3 bases, there was a span of 23 bases. In germline, CDR1 is WNHNN, CDR2 SYGVQD (reference sequence). The CDR3 totals 19 residues.

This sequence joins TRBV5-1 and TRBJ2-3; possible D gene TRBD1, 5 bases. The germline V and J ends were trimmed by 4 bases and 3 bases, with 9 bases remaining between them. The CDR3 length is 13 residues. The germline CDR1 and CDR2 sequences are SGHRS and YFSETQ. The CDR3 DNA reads TGCGCCAGCAGCCAGGGTGGGACAGATACGCAGTATTTT. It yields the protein CASSQGGTDTQYF.

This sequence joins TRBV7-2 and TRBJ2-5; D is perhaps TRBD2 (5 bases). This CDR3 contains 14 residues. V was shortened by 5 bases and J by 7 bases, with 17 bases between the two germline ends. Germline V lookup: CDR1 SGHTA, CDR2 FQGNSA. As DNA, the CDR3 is TGTGCCAGCAGCCGGAACCGGGGAGAGGGGACCCAGTACTTC. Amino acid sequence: CASSRNRGEGTQYF.

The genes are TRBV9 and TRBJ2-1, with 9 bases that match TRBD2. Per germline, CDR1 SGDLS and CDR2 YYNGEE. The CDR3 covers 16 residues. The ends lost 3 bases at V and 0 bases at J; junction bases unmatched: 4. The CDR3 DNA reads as TGTGCCAGCAGCGGACTGGGACTAGCCTCCTACAATGAGCAGTTCTTC. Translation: CASSGLGLASYNEQFF.